What follows are 30 T cell receptor beta chains derived from one specimen sequenced in a study of blood T cell repertoires in COVID-19. Data came from immunoSEQ multiplex PCR; TCRdb stores just in-frame clones and leaves some out. The sample holds 130,000 or so clones, around 90% seen once. Sequenced material: peripheral blood. The receptor source for this set is a human donor in a cohort sampled during active COVID-19.

This chain links TRBV5-1 with TRBJ2-2; TRBD1 agrees at 8 bases. V shed 4 bases and J 4 bases; nucleotides not matched to a gene: 12. CDR1 is SGHRS and CDR2 is YFSETQ in the germline V gene. The CDR3 is 17 amino acids. CDR3 region: CASSRNLDRGSTGELFF. The DNA for the CDR3 is TGCGCCAGCAGCAGAAACCTCGACAGGGGCAGCACCGGGGAGCTGTTTTTT.

The J gene is TRBJ2-7, the V gene TRBV6-5, with a possible D match to TRBD2 (6 bases). The V end lost 2 bases, the J end lost 4 bases, and 9 bases lay between the germline ends. CDR1 MNHEY and CDR2 SVGAGI come from the germline V gene. The CDR3 totals 13 residues. CDR3 in amino acids: CASSYVRGYEQYF. The DNA of the CDR3 is TGTGCCAGCAGTTACGTACGGGGGTACGAGCAGTACTTC.

This chain uses TRBV9 with TRBJ2-7, with 7 bases that match TRBD1. This CDR3 comprises 15 residues. After removal of 4 bases from V and 5 bases from J, the junction contained 12 bases not matched to a gene. Germline V lookup: CDR1 SGDLS, CDR2 YYNGEE. The DNA of the CDR3 is TGTGCCAGCAGCCCGTCCGGGACAGAAGGACACGAGCAGTACTTC. Its translation: CASSPSGTEGHEQYF.

This clone was seen a handful of times. The V gene is TRBV29-1, the J gene TRBJ2-1, with a tentative D call TRBD1 (5 bases). Germline V gene sequence: CDR1 SQVTM, CDR2 ANQGSEA. V gave up 4 bases and J gave up 1 base, with 14 bases separating them. There are 15 residues in the CDR3. CDR3 DNA sequence: TGCAGCGTTGCAGGTGGGGCCAAATCCTACAATGAGCAGTTCTTC. It translates to CSVAGGAKSYNEQFF.

About this clone: Other DNA sequences in the sample encode the same CDR3. V gene TRBV6-5 combines with J gene TRBJ2-7; 9 bases are shared with TRBD1. Germline loops: CDR1 MNHEY, CDR2 SVGAGI. J gave up 4 bases and V 4 bases, and 5 bases lay outside the gene matches. This CDR3 region has 14 residues. The CDR3: CASSSGTGSYEQYF. As DNA, the CDR3 is TGTGCCAGCAGTTCCGGGACAGGGTCTTACGAGCAGTACTTC.

V usage is TRBV7-2 and J usage is TRBJ2-7; no firm D call. CDR1 is SGHTA and CDR2 is FQGNSA in the germline V gene. This CDR3 has 16 residues. Trimming removed 4 bases at V and 1 base at J, with 17 bases between. For the CDR3, the DNA is TGTGCCAGCAGCTCGGTGGTCGGTAGCTTATCCTACGAGCAGTACTTC. This sequence encodes CASSSVVGSLSYEQYF.

The chain employs TRBV5-1 and TRBJ1-2; TRBD1 is a possible D gene (5 bases). V was cut by 3 bases and J by 8 bases, with 20 bases left in between. From germline, CDR1 is SGHRS and CDR2 YFSETQ. CDR3 length equals 15 residues. CDR3 loop: CASSSGATGGRGYTF. DNA of the CDR3: TGCGCCAGCAGCTCCGGGGCTACGGGGGGAAGGGGCTACACCTTC.

V is TRBV20-1 and J is TRBJ2-1; TRBD2 is a possible D gene (5 bases). The CDR3 has 11 residues. Germline CDR1 reads DFQATT; CDR2 reads SNEGSKA (reference sequence). V lost 5 bases and J 10 bases, leaving 12 bases between the germline ends. CDR3 in DNA: TGCAGTGCTGGGAGTGCTCTGGAGCAGTTCTTC. Translating gives CSAGSALEQFF.

The chain employs TRBV6-2 or TRBV6-3 and TRBJ2-3, with 14 positions matching TRBD2. The CDR3 runs 20 residues. Germline CDR1 MNHEY, CDR2 SVGEGT. Trimming cost V 5 bases and J 2 bases; bases outside gene matches: 15. CDR3 protein: CASSQHGLAGGEHTTDTQYF. CDR3 nucleotide sequence: TGTGCCAGCAGTCAACATGGACTAGCGGGGGGAGAGCATACCACAGATACGCAGTATTTT.

The chain carries TRBV6-5 and TRBJ1-2, with TRBD1 identical over 7 bases. J gave up 0 bases and V 7 bases, and 5 bases lay outside the gene matches. The CDR3 consists of 14 residues. Looked up from germline, CDR1 is MNHEY and CDR2 is SVGAGI. The CDR3 sequence is CASNIQGTNYGYTF. The CDR3 bases are TGTGCCAGCAATATACAGGGGACTAACTATGGCTACACCTTC.

Notes on this clone: One end of the junction fails to match germline, which may point to a read error. The chain recombines TRBV2 with TRBJ2-2; perhaps TRBD2 as D (6 bases). Germline V gene data show CDR1 as SNHLY and CDR2 as FYNNEI. CDR3 length equals 13 residues. CDR3 loop: CASSEARLGGLFF. CDR3 nucleotides: TGTGCCAGCAGTGAAGCGCGTTTGGGGGGGCTGTTTTTT.

CDR3 coding DNA: TGTGCCAGCAGCTTGGACAGTTTGAACACCATATATTTT. Translated: CASSLDSLNTIYF. The rearrangement uses TRBV6-5 and TRBJ1-3; D perhaps matches TRBD1 (6 bases). CDR3 size: 13 residues. CDR1 is MNHEY and CDR2 is SVGAGI in the germline V gene. Trimming took 6 bases from V and 7 from J, leaving 13 bases between them.

The chain combines TRBV4-2 with TRBJ2-7, with 7 bases aligning to TRBD2. The V gene end was trimmed by 4 bases and the J gene end by 0 bases; junction bases not matched to a gene: 9. Germline V gene lookup returns CDR1 LGHNA and CDR2 YNFKEQ. The CDR3 has 16 residues. The CDR3 DNA follows: TGTGCCAGCAGCCGGATCGAGCGGGAAGGCTCCTACGAGCAGTACTTC. Translated: CASSRIEREGSYEQYF.

The V gene is TRBV7-9, the J gene TRBJ2-3; TRBD2 aligns across 7 bases. The CDR3 is 17 residues long. The junction had 8 bases not matched to a gene; V was cut back by 2 bases and J by 0 bases. Germline V gene data show CDR1 as SEHNR and CDR2 as FQNEAQ (reference sequence). CDR3 in DNA: TGTGCCAGCAGCTTACCTAGGACTAGGACTAGCACAGATACGCAGTATTTT. It encodes CASSLPRTRTSTDTQYF.

V is TRBV21-1 and J is TRBJ1-6; the table gives TRBD1 as D, unverified against the DNA. TRBV21-1 is tagged as a pseudogene. The CDR3 has 16 residues. CDR3 DNA sequence: TGTGCCAGACACAGGGACGGTAGCTCCTATAATTCACCCCTCCACTTT. This translates into CARHRDGSSYNSPLHF.

This rearrangement joins TRBV27 to TRBJ2-5, with D unclear. Deletions cut 0 bases from V and 1 base from J, with 6 bases between. The length of the CDR3 is 14 residues. The germline V gene has CDR1 MNHEY and CDR2 SMNVEV (reference sequence). DNA of the CDR3: TGTGCCAGCAGTTTATCTAGACTCCAAGAGACCCAGTACTTC. Amino acid sequence: CASSLSRLQETQYF.

The chain has TRBV19 and TRBJ2-3; 10 bases agree with TRBD1. This CDR3 has 17 residues. V shed 5 bases, J shed 3 bases, and the junction held 11 bases outside the gene matches. Per the germline V gene, CDR1 is LNHDA and CDR2 is SQIVND (reference sequence). The CDR3 spells CASSPGTGVESTDTQYF. Here the CDR3 DNA reads TGTGCCAGTAGTCCAGGGACAGGGGTTGAGTCAACAGATACGCAGTATTTT.

The rearrangement uses TRBV28 and TRBJ2-7; no reliable D call. The CDR3 covers 12 residues. V was cut by 3 bases and J by 6 bases, with 9 bases left in between. Germline CDR1 and CDR2: MDHEN and SYDVKM. The CDR3 coding sequence is TGTGCCAGCAGTTTGGCGAAGCGCGAGCAGTACTTC. Its translation is CASSLAKREQYF.

This clone was seen a few times. J is TRBJ2-7 and V is TRBV5-6; 8 bases align to TRBD2. Germline V gene lookup returns CDR1 SGHDT and CDR2 YYEEEE. V was clipped by 3 bases and J by 6 bases; unmatched bases: 8. CDR3 length equals 14 residues. CDR3 coding DNA: TGTGCCAGCAGCTGGGGACTAGAAATCGGCGAGCAGTACTTC. Translation: CASSWGLEIGEQYF.

The rearrangement uses TRBV6-2 or TRBV6-3 and TRBJ1-5, with D possibly being TRBD1 (6 bases). This CDR3 has 15 residues. V was pared by 0 bases and J by 6 bases, with 12 bases between. Germline V gives CDR1 MNHEY, CDR2 SVGEGT. The DNA of the CDR3 is TGTGCCAGCAGTTACTCGGGGGGGGGCAGTCAGCCCCAGCATTTT. This codes for CASSYSGGGSQPQHF.

This chain connects TRBV7-6 to TRBJ1-2, with D perhaps matching TRBD1 (5 bases). Germline assignment: CDR1 SGHVS and CDR2 FNYEAQ. V gave up 3 bases and J gave up 8 bases, with 19 bases separating them. CDR3 size: 15 residues. CDR3 residues: CASSFSGALRYGYTF. CDR3 coding DNA: TGTGCCAGCAGCTTCTCTGGGGCTCTTAGATACGGCTACACCTTC.

The chain carries TRBV19 and TRBJ1-4; a possible D gene is TRBD1 (5 bases). Per the germline V gene, CDR1 is LNHDA and CDR2 is SQIVND (reference sequence). This CDR3 comprises 14 residues. Trimming took off 5 bases at V and 1 base at J, with 8 bases between the two ends. The chain's CDR3 is CASSETVTNEKLFF. In DNA, the CDR3 is TGTGCCAGTAGTGAGACAGTAACTAATGAAAAACTGTTTTTT.

The chain combines TRBV11-2 with TRBJ2-7, with 9 positions matching TRBD1. V gave up 6 bases and J gave up 3 bases; unmatched junction bases: 9. Germline CDR1 is SGHAT and CDR2 is FQNNGV. The CDR3 loop spans 15 amino acids. Here the CDR3 reads CASSAIDRGVYEQYF. The CDR3 nucleotides read TGTGCCAGCAGTGCAATCGACAGGGGGGTCTACGAGCAGTACTTC.

The chain's CDR3 is CASSGGPFF. Here the CDR3 DNA reads TGTGCCAGCAGCGGAGGACCCTTCTTC. The genes are TRBV21-1 and TRBJ2-7; no check of the table's D call, TRBD2, against the DNA was made. TRBV21-1 is a pseudogene segment. The CDR3 length is 9 residues.

The chain recombines TRBV27 with TRBJ1-5; D is perhaps TRBD1 (6 bases). CDR1 MNHEY and CDR2 SMNVEV come from the germline V gene (reference sequence). The V and J ends lost 5 bases and 6 bases respectively, with 17 bases between them. The CDR3 spans 15 residues. The CDR3 is CASSGGGALGQPQHF. In DNA, the CDR3 is TGTGCCAGCAGTGGAGGGGGGGCTTTGGGTCAGCCCCAGCATTTT.

V and J are TRBV10-3 and TRBJ1-1; D possibly corresponds to TRBD1 (6 bases). The CDR3 spans 13 residues. From germline, CDR1 is ENHRY and CDR2 SYGVKD. Trimming took 7 bases from V and 1 from J, leaving 10 bases between them. DNA for the CDR3: TGTGCCATCACTGACAGGCCGAACACTGAAGCTTTCTTT. This translates into CAITDRPNTEAFF.

In nucleotides, the CDR3 is TGTGCCAGTAGCCAGGACAGGGGGGTCTACGAGCAGTACTTC. This encodes CASSQDRGVYEQYF. J is TRBJ2-7 and V is TRBV19, with TRBD1 matching over 10 bases. Germline CDR1 reads LNHDA; CDR2 reads SQIVND (reference sequence). The J segment lost 3 bases and the V segment lost 6 bases, leaving 5 bases of the junction unmatched. This CDR3 is 14 amino acids long.

The chain joins TRBV6-1 to TRBJ2-3, with D tentatively TRBD2 (6 bases). Per germline, CDR1 MNHNS and CDR2 SASEGT. The CDR3 consists of 16 residues. The ends were cut back, 0 bases at V and 0 bases at J, with 10 bases in the middle. The CDR3, as DNA: TGTGCCAGCAGTGAAGCGGGACTGCGAAGCACAGATACGCAGTATTTT. Translated, it gives CASSEAGLRSTDTQYF.

The sample holds one count of this clone. The chain is built from TRBV4-2 and TRBJ1-4, with D possibly TRBD1 on 5 matching bases. V was shortened by 4 bases and J by 6 bases, with 18 bases between the two germline ends. The germline V gene has CDR1 LGHNA and CDR2 YNFKEQ. CDR3 length equals 16 residues. The CDR3, as DNA: TGTGCCAGCAGCCCCTCGGCGGGGGAACCGTATGAAAAACTGTTTTTT. It codes for CASSPSAGEPYEKLFF.

The rearrangement links TRBV2 to TRBJ2-3; D perhaps matches TRBD2 (6 bases). Germline V lookup: CDR1 SNHLY, CDR2 FYNNEI. Trimming took 0 bases from V and 3 from J, leaving 7 bases between them. The CDR3 is 14 residues long. The chain's CDR3 is CASSEALATDTQYF. The CDR3 nucleotides read TGTGCCAGCAGTGAAGCACTAGCTACAGATACGCAGTATTTT.